The T cell receptor (beta chain) under discussion was sequenced for a study of tumor and adjacent non-tumor tissue in lung cancer. Study results and limitations: Higher tumor TCR diversity was associated with shorter survival.

V shed 6 bases and J shed 4 bases, with 17 bases lying between them. The length of the CDR3 is 14 residues. Germline V CDR1 and CDR2: DFQATT, SNEGSKA (reference sequence). In its sample, this clonotype was seen many times. The antigen is unknown. RNA was extracted from bulk tissue without any cell sorting. The normal lung tissue was taken more than 3 cm from the tumor edge. Newly diagnosed lung cancer patients had thoracic surgery in China, August–late 2014, without prior chemotherapy. The library came from three nested PCR rounds adapted from ARM-PCR protocols. Each CDR3 protein is one row after TCRdb ran MiXCR on the multiplex PCR reads. The repertoire consists of roughly 120,000 distinct CDR3 sequences, with 62% occurring once and the leading ten covering roughly 19%.

Sequenced material: distant non-tumor lung tissue. This sequence originates from a man in his sixties with non-small cell lung cancer. The chain combines TRBV20-1 with TRBJ2-3; TRBD2 might be the D (5 bases). The CDR3 bases are TGCAGTGCAAAAGGTCGCGGGTGGGCAGATACGCAGTATTTT. Protein: CSAKGRGWADTQYF.